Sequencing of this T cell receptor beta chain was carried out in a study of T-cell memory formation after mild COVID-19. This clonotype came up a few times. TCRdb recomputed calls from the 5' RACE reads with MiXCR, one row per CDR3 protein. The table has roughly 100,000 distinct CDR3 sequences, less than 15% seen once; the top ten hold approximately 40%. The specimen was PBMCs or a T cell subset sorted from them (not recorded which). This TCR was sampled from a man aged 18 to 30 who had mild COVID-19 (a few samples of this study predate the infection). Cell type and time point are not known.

The CDR3 here is CASSLPGQGPWNEQFF. The CDR3 DNA reads TGTGCCAGCAGCCTCCCGGGACAGGGGCCTTGGAATGAGCAGTTCTTC. The chain carries TRBV7-9 and TRBJ2-1, with 10 nucleotides matching TRBD1. Germline values: CDR1 SEHNR, CDR2 FQNEAQ (reference sequence). V lost 5 bases, J lost 7 bases, and 11 bases stayed unmatched. The CDR3 extends over 16 amino acids.